The rows below give T cell receptor beta chains drawn from one sample of a study of beta chain features in type 1 diabetes. Sequencing used immunoSEQ multiplex PCR; TCRdb keeps in-frame clones, though not all of them. The table lists 130,000 to 150,000 clones, about 12% of them singletons. The specimen sequenced was central memory CD4+ T cells from blood. These receptors all stem from a man aged 18 to 35 with type 1 diabetes. Each CDR3 is given with its conserved first and last residue. The order of the fields is CDR3 length, clone size, J gene, D gene, V gene, CDR3 protein, CDR3 DNA. The D gene is left open where the match is weak. A row's size may be missing; if present it is once, few, many or a size class.

cdr3_length: 15; clone_size: few; j_call: TRBJ1-2; d_call: TRBD1; v_call: TRBV4-1; cdr3_aa: CASSQDQGGAGGYTF; cdr3_nt: TGCGCCAGCAGCCAAGATCAGGGGGGGGCTGGCGGCTACACCTTC
cdr3_length: 10; clone_size: NA; j_call: TRBJ2-5; d_call: NA; v_call: TRBV20-1; cdr3_aa: CSATQGTQYF; cdr3_nt: TGCAGTGCCACCCAAGGGACCCAGTACTTC
cdr3_length: 15; clone_size: few; j_call: TRBJ1-3; d_call: NA; v_call: TRBV30; cdr3_aa: CAWKRSPGSGNTIYF; cdr3_nt: TGTGCCTGGAAGCGTTCCCCGGGCTCTGGAAACACCATATATTTT
cdr3_length: 16; clone_size: few; j_call: TRBJ2-7; d_call: NA; v_call: TRBV7-8; cdr3_aa: CASSLEGQVLSYEQYF; cdr3_nt: TGTGCCAGCAGCTTAGAGGGTCAGGTCCTCTCCTACGAGCAGTACTTC
cdr3_length: 13; clone_size: NA; j_call: TRBJ2-1; d_call: NA; v_call: TRBV11-3; cdr3_aa: CASSLSQGHEQFF; cdr3_nt: TGTGCCAGCAGCTTATCTCAAGGGCATGAGCAGTTCTTC
cdr3_length: 15; clone_size: NA; j_call: TRBJ1-4; d_call: NA; v_call: TRBV4-1; cdr3_aa: CASSQDLRFNEKLFF; cdr3_nt: TGCGCCAGCAGCCAAGACTTACGGTTTAATGAAAAACTGTTTTTT
cdr3_length: 13; clone_size: NA; j_call: TRBJ1-1; d_call: NA; v_call: TRBV7-2; cdr3_aa: CASRFAGGTEAFF; cdr3_nt: TGTGCCAGCAGATTCGCCGGGGGCACTGAAGCTTTCTTT
cdr3_length: 11; clone_size: NA; j_call: TRBJ1-4; d_call: NA; v_call: TRBV27; cdr3_aa: CASRWNEKLFF; cdr3_nt: TGTGCCAGCAGATGGAATGAAAAACTGTTTTTT
cdr3_length: 13; clone_size: NA; j_call: TRBJ2-1; d_call: NA; v_call: TRBV10-3; cdr3_aa: CAISTGPANEQFF; cdr3_nt: TGTGCCATCAGTACAGGCCCCGCCAATGAGCAGTTCTTC
cdr3_length: 13; clone_size: few; j_call: TRBJ1-2; d_call: NA; v_call: TRBV28; cdr3_aa: CASSSGVNYGYTF; cdr3_nt: TGTGCCAGCAGTTCTGGGGTTAACTATGGCTACACCTTC
cdr3_length: 13; clone_size: few; j_call: TRBJ2-3; d_call: NA; v_call: TRBV29-1; cdr3_aa: CSVVQGGTDTQYF; cdr3_nt: TGCAGCGTTGTACAGGGCGGCACAGATACGCAGTATTTT
cdr3_length: 14; clone_size: few; j_call: TRBJ2-2; d_call: NA; v_call: TRBV5-4; cdr3_aa: CASSLGVGTGELFF; cdr3_nt: TGTGCCAGCAGCCTGGGAGTAGGTACCGGGGAGCTGTTTTTT
cdr3_length: 17; clone_size: few; j_call: TRBJ2-4; d_call: NA; v_call: TRBV19; cdr3_aa: CASSIDPGGLAKNIQYF; cdr3_nt: TGTGCCAGTAGTATAGATCCAGGGGGACTAGCCAAAAACATTCAGTACTTC
cdr3_length: 11; clone_size: NA; j_call: TRBJ1-2; d_call: NA; v_call: TRBV2; cdr3_aa: CASNSNYGYTF; cdr3_nt: TGTGCCAGCAATTCTAACTATGGCTACACCTTC
cdr3_length: 14; clone_size: NA; j_call: TRBJ1-5; d_call: NA; v_call: TRBV28; cdr3_aa: CASSSPGTLQPQHF; cdr3_nt: TGTGCCAGCAGTTCCCCCGGGACACTACAGCCCCAGCATTTT
cdr3_length: 15; clone_size: NA; j_call: TRBJ1-6; d_call: TRBD1; v_call: TRBV18; cdr3_aa: CASSPRQGDNSPLHF; cdr3_nt: TGTGCCAGCTCACCGCGACAGGGCGATAATTCACCCCTCCACTTT
cdr3_length: 16; clone_size: NA; j_call: TRBJ2-3; d_call: NA; v_call: TRBV30; cdr3_aa: CAWSVPQGGGTDTQYF; cdr3_nt: TGTGCCTGGAGTGTACCACAGGGAGGGGGCACAGATACGCAGTATTTT
cdr3_length: 11; clone_size: many; j_call: TRBJ1-1; d_call: NA; v_call: TRBV20-1; cdr3_aa: CSASWNTEAFF; cdr3_nt: TGCAGTGCTAGTTGGAACACTGAAGCTTTCTTT
cdr3_length: 13; clone_size: NA; j_call: TRBJ2-1; d_call: NA; v_call: TRBV2; cdr3_aa: CASPRGPGNEQFF; cdr3_nt: TGTGCCAGCCCCCGGGGGCCTGGCAATGAGCAGTTCTTC
cdr3_length: 13; clone_size: few; j_call: TRBJ2-1; d_call: NA; v_call: TRBV18; cdr3_aa: CASSQGHGNEQFF; cdr3_nt: TGTGCCAGCTCACAAGGACACGGGAATGAGCAGTTCTTC
cdr3_length: 13; clone_size: few; j_call: TRBJ1-2; d_call: TRBD1; v_call: TRBV2; cdr3_aa: CASSPGQDYGYTF; cdr3_nt: TGTGCCAGCAGCCCGGGACAGGACTATGGCTACACCTTC
cdr3_length: 14; clone_size: few; j_call: TRBJ1-5; d_call: NA; v_call: TRBV5-1; cdr3_aa: CASSPSGGNQPQHF; cdr3_nt: TGCGCCAGCAGCCCCAGTGGGGGCAATCAGCCCCAGCATTTT
cdr3_length: 13; clone_size: few; j_call: TRBJ1-1; d_call: NA; v_call: TRBV7-6; cdr3_aa: CASSRQLNTEAFF; cdr3_nt: TGTGCCAGCAGTCGACAGTTGAACACTGAAGCTTTCTTT
cdr3_length: 18; clone_size: NA; j_call: TRBJ2-4; d_call: NA; v_call: TRBV25-1; cdr3_aa: CASSEYGSSTSAKNIQYF; cdr3_nt: TGTGCCAGCAGTGAATATGGTTCCTCGACATCAGCCAAAAACATTCAGTACTTC
cdr3_length: 11; clone_size: few; j_call: TRBJ1-1; d_call: NA; v_call: TRBV6-6; cdr3_aa: CASSYDYWAFF; cdr3_nt: TGTGCCAGCAGTTATGACTACTGGGCTTTCTTT
cdr3_length: 15; clone_size: NA; j_call: TRBJ2-5; d_call: NA; v_call: TRBV25-1; cdr3_aa: CASSVPRGGPETQYF; cdr3_nt: TGTGCCAGCAGTGTCCCCAGGGGGGGGCCAGAGACCCAGTACTTC